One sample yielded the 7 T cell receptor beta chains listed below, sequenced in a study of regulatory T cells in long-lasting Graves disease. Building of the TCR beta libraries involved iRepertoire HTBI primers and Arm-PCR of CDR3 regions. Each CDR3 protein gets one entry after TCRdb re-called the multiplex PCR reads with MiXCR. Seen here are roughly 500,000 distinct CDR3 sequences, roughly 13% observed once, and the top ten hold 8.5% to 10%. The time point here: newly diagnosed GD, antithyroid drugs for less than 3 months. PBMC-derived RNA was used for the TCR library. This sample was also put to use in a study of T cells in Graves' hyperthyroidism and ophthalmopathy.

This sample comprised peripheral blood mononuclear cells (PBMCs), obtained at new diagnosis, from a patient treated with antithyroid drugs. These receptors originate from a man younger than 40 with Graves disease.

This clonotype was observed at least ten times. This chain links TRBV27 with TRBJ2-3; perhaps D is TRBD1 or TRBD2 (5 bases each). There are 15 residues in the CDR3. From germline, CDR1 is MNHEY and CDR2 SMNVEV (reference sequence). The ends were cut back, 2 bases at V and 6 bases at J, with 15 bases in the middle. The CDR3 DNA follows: TGTGCCAGCAGTTTACATCATAGGGACGCCGATACGCAGTATTTT. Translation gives CASSLHHRDADTQYF.

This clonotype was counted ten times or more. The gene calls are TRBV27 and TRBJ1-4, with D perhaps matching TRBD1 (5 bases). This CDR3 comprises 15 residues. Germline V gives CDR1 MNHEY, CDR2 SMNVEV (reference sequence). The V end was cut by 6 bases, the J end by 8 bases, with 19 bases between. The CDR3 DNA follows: TGTGCCAGCAGGCCTTGGGACGGGCCGTCAGAAAAACTGTTTTTT. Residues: CASRPWDGPSEKLFF.

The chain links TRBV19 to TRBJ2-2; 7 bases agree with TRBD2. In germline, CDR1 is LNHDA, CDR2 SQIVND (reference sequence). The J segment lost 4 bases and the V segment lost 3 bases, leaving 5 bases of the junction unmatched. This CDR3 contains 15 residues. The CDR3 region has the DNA TGTGCCAGTAGTATTGGTAGCGGGTCCACCGGGGAGCTGTTTTTT. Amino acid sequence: CASSIGSGSTGELFF.

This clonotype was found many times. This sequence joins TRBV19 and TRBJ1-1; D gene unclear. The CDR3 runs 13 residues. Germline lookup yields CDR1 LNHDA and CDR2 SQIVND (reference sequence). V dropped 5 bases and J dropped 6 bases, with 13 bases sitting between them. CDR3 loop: CASSRQERAEAFF. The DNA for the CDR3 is TGTGCCAGTAGTCGCCAGGAACGCGCTGAAGCTTTCTTT. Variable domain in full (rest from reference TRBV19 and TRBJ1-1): DGGITQSPKYLFRKEGQNVTLSCEQNLNHDAMYWYRQDPGQGLRLIYYSQIVNDFQKGDIAEGYSVSREKKESFPLTVTSAQKNPTAFYLCASSRQERAEAFFGQGTRLTVV.

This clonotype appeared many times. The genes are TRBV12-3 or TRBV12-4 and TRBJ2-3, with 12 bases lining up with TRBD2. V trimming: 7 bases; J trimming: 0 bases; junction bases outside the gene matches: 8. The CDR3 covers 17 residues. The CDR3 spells CASTVPGTSGSTDTQYF. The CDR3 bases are TGTGCCAGCACTGTCCCCGGGACTAGCGGGAGCACAGATACGCAGTATTTT.

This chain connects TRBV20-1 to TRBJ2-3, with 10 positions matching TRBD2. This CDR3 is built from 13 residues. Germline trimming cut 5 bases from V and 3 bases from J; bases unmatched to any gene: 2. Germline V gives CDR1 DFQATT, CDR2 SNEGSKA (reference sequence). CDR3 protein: CSAGLAATDTQYF. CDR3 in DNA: TGCAGTGCTGGACTAGCGGCAACAGATACGCAGTATTTT.

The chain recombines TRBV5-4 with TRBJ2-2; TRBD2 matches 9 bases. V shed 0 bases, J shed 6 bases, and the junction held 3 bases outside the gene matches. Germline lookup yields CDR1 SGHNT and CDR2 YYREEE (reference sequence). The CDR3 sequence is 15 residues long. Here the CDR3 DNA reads TGTGCCAGCAGCTTGGGCGGGAGGGGCCCCGGGGAGCTGTTTTTT. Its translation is CASSLGGRGPGELFF.